Listed here are 12 T cell receptor beta chains from one sample, sequenced in a study of T cells after yellow fever vaccination. MiXCR, applied by TCRdb to the 5' RACE reads, yields one record per CDR3 protein. In the table there are 450,000 to 600,000 distinct CDR3 sequences, roughly a sixth of which are singletons. The starting material was PBMCs, obtained around 5 days after the first yellow fever vaccination. Receptors were obtained from a young man who received the YFV17D yellow fever vaccine.

J is TRBJ2-5 and V is TRBV6-5, with TRBD1 matching over 9 bases. This CDR3 is 16 amino acids long. CDR1 and CDR2 from the germline V gene are MNHEY and SVGAGI. V lost 2 bases and J lost 4; bases outside the gene matches: 8. Written as DNA, the CDR3 is TGTGCCAGCAGTTACGGAGGGACAGGGCTCGGAGAGACCCAGTACTTC. This gives the protein CASSYGGTGLGETQYF.

This clonotype has at least ten counts. The gene calls are TRBV12-3 or TRBV12-4 and TRBJ1-2; perhaps TRBD1 as D (6 bases). This CDR3 contains 12 residues. Between the trimmed V and J ends, which lost 5 bases and 13 bases, there was a span of 17 bases. The CDR3 bases are TGTGCCAGCAGTCGACAGGACCGCTGGAGCACCTTC. Protein sequence: CASSRQDRWSTF.

This clonotype was seen repeatedly, ten times or more. This chain joins TRBV7-2 and TRBJ2-7, with D tentatively TRBD1 (5 bases). V lost 1 base, J lost 6 bases, and 13 bases lay in between. Germline values: CDR1 SGHTA, CDR2 FQGNSA. The CDR3 contains 14 residues. The CDR3 DNA reads as TGTGCCAGCAGCTTAGGGGGCGGACACATCGAGCAGTACGTC. Translated, it gives CASSLGGGHIEQYV.

This clonotype was seen a few times. The chain's CDR3 is CASSLTRVVSDTQYF. The DNA for the CDR3 is TGTGCCAGCAGCTTAACGCGGGTTGTGTCAGATACGCAGTATTTT. The chain joins TRBV7-3 to TRBJ2-3, with D possibly being TRBD2 (5 bases). This CDR3 is 15 amino acids long. CDR1 and CDR2 (germline): SGHTA, FQGTGA. V lost 0 bases, J lost 4 bases, and 11 bases lay in between. The variable domain in full, completed from reference TRBV7-3 and TRBJ2-3, reads GAGVSQTPSNKVTEKGKYVELRCDPISGHTALYWYRQSLGQGPEFLIYFQGTGAADDSGLPNDRFFAVRPEGSVSTLKIQRTERGDSAVYLCASSLTRVVSDTQYFGPGTRLTVL.

The genes are TRBV6-2 or TRBV6-3 and TRBJ2-5, with D unclear. From germline, CDR1 is MNHEY and CDR2 SVGEGT. Trimming removed 5 bases from V and 2 bases from J, with 9 bases in between. This CDR3 contains 13 residues. The CDR3 nucleotides are TGTGCCAGCAGTCAACCTCCTCAAGAGACCCAGTACTTC. Translated: CASSQPPQETQYF.

The genes are TRBV7-9 and TRBJ1-2; 7 bases map to TRBD1. V trimming: 5 bases; J trimming: 8 bases; junction bases outside the gene matches: 14. The CDR3 runs to 15 residues. Per the germline V gene, CDR1 is SEHNR and CDR2 is FQNEAQ (reference sequence). CDR3 amino acids: CASSNPDRSTLGYTF. Written as DNA, the CDR3 is TGTGCCAGCAGCAACCCGGACAGGAGTACGCTCGGCTACACCTTC.

The chain recombines TRBV3-1 with TRBJ2-5, with 9 nucleotides matching TRBD1. V was pared by 2 bases and J by 4 bases, with 8 bases of the junction left unmatched. Germline V CDR1 and CDR2: LGHDT, YNNKEL (reference sequence). The CDR3 covers 16 residues. The CDR3 DNA is TGTGCCAGCAGCCAACTCGGGGACAGGGTAGGAGAGACCCAGTACTTC. This gives the protein CASSQLGDRVGETQYF.

The rearrangement uses TRBV6-5 and TRBJ2-1; tentative D call: TRBD1 (5 bases). Trimming shortened V by 0 bases and J by 5 bases, and 17 bases separated the two germline ends. The CDR3 consists of 17 residues. Looked up from germline, CDR1 is MNHEY and CDR2 is SVGAGI. The CDR3 region is CASSYSIARGVNNEQFF. The CDR3 nucleotides are TGTGCCAGCAGTTACTCGATTGCAAGGGGCGTCAACAATGAGCAGTTCTTC.

The CDR3 DNA follows: TGTGCCAGCAGCTACCCCGCACAGGGAACAGATACGCAGTATTTT. It translates to CASSYPAQGTDTQYF. The chain has TRBV6-2 or TRBV6-3 and TRBJ2-3; D is possibly TRBD1 (6 bases). Deletions cut 6 bases from V and 3 bases from J, with 16 bases between. CDR3 size: 15 residues. Germline assignment: CDR1 MNHEY and CDR2 SVGEGT.

Only a few counts were recorded for this clonotype. The chain is built from TRBV3-1 and TRBJ1-2; D possibly corresponds to TRBD1 (6 bases). Germline assignment: CDR1 LGHDT and CDR2 YNNKEL (reference sequence). This CDR3 region has 16 residues. V lost 2 bases, J lost 5 bases, and 18 bases lay in between. CDR3 in amino acids: CASSQYSGVRSYGYTF. Here the CDR3 DNA reads TGTGCCAGCAGCCAATACTCAGGGGTACGTTCATATGGCTACACCTTC.

The chain has TRBV28 and TRBJ2-2; the D gene is possibly TRBD2 (6 bases). Germline CDR1 and CDR2: MDHEN and SYDVKM. CDR3 length equals 12 residues. The V and J ends lost 6 bases and 8 bases respectively, with 10 bases between them. The CDR3 loop is CASRPGGGELFF. The CDR3 DNA reads TGTGCCAGCAGGCCCGGGGGTGGGGAGCTGTTTTTT. Based on the CDR3 plus reference TRBV28 and TRBJ2-2, the full variable domain is DVKVTQSSRYLVKRTGEKVFLECVQDMDHENMFWYRQDPGLGLRLIYFSYDVKMKEKGDIPEGYSVSREKKERFSLILESASTNQTSMYLCASRPGGGELFFGEGSRLTVL.

The rearrangement links TRBV4-1 to TRBJ1-5; the match to TRBD1 covers 8 bases. Unmatched junction bases numbered 5, after V lost 4 bases and J lost 6 bases. The CDR3 sequence is 14 residues long. CDR1 is MGHRA and CDR2 is YSYEKL in the germline V gene. DNA of the CDR3: TGCGCCAGCAGCCCGGTCAGGGGGCTTCAGCCCCAGCATTTT. It codes for CASSPVRGLQPQHF.